This entry lists 2 T cell receptor beta chains sequenced from one sample in a study of T cells in localized non-small cell lung cancer. TCRdb keeps only in-frame clones here, not all; method: immunoSEQ multiplex PCR. Of around 40,000 clones listed, 85% to 90% were seen once; the top ten hold less than 3.5%. The material sequenced was peripheral blood, taken before any cancer treatment. These receptors were taken from a female donor aged 60 or older with stage I squamous cell lung carcinoma.

The chain has TRBV6-5 and TRBJ1-1; D gene unclear. The CDR3 loop spans 15 amino acids. Deletions cut 0 bases from V and 0 bases from J, with 8 bases between. CDR1 is MNHEY, CDR2 SVGAGI, per germline. For the CDR3, the DNA is TGTGCCAGCAGTTACTCGAGAGCGGTGAACACTGAAGCTTTCTTT. Its translation is CASSYSRAVNTEAFF.

This clone was observed once. This chain connects TRBV10-1 to TRBJ2-2; 10 bases are a match to TRBD1. The trim removed 8 bases at V and 7 bases at J, leaving 7 bases unmatched. The CDR3 is made up of 14 amino acids. Germline V gene lookup returns CDR1 WNHNN and CDR2 SYGVQD (reference sequence). The CDR3 sequence: CASGGTGEGGELFF. As DNA, the CDR3 is TGCGCCAGCGGGGGGACAGGGGAAGGCGGGGAGCTGTTTTTT.